This entry is about one T cell receptor beta chain. What it binds is not known. This entry is derived from a study of early T cells in non-severe SARS-CoV-2 infection. Study in general: With bulk RNA from unsorted whole blood as input, sequencing yielded unpaired chains. Overall study findings and caveats: The matching step, a VDJdb search, favored anti-spike CD8 responses and missed private and CD4 specificities.

Attached unique molecular identifiers marked individual cDNA molecules. TCRdb reprocessed the 5' RACE reads with MiXCR, giving one entry per CDR3 protein. The data contain some 40,000 distinct CDR3 sequences, around 5% of them singletons. Looked up from germline, CDR1 is KGHSH and CDR2 is LQKENI. There are 16 residues in the CDR3. V was clipped by 0 bases and J by 1 base, with 13 bases between them. The sample comprised whole blood. This clonotype was sampled from an adult who was a healthcare worker with PCR-confirmed SARS-CoV-2 infection or an uninfected control (not recorded which). The J gene is TRBJ2-7, the V gene TRBV18, with D perhaps TRBD1 or TRBD2 (6 bases each). Here the CDR3 reads CASSPPGGGRSYEQYF. CDR3 nucleotides: TGTGCCAGCTCACCACCCGGGGGCGGCAGGTCCTACGAGCAGTACTTC.